This TCR beta chain was sequenced in a study of blood T cell repertoires in COVID-19. CDR1 and CDR2 from the germline V gene are SGHTA and FQGNSA. CDR3 length equals 16 residues. The germline V and J ends were trimmed by 1 base and 1 base, with 12 bases remaining between them. TCRdb's table, derived via immunoSEQ multiplex PCR, lists solely in-frame clones and lacks some. The sample has approximately 140,000 clones, roughly 90% seen once; the top ten hold roughly 2.2%. The chain combines TRBV7-2 with TRBJ2-3; perhaps TRBD2 as D (6 bases). The TCR comes from a man between 65 and 85 years old with active COVID-19. Material: peripheral blood. The CDR3 nucleotides read TGTGCCAGCAGCTTAGATGGTAGCGGTCGCACAGATACGCAGTATTTT. It yields the protein CASSLDGSGRTDTQYF.